Below are 23 T cell receptor beta chains sequenced from a single sample in a study of immune characterization of retroperitoneal liposarcoma. TCRdb independently ran MiXCR on the PCR reads; one entry per CDR3 protein. The data contain about 11,000 distinct CDR3 sequences, roughly 22% of them seen just once; the ten biggest clones take up about 8.9%. The sample was blood. The receptors originated from a female donor with retroperitoneal liposarcoma.

This clonotype has just a few counts. The chain recombines TRBV7-3 with TRBJ2-1, with 10 bases fitting TRBD2. The J call is doubtful: the DNA matches TRBJ2-7 better. Germline loops: CDR1 SGHTA, CDR2 FQGTGA. The CDR3 has 15 amino acids. The CDR3 nucleotides read TGTGCCAGCAGCTTAACGGTAGCGGGGGGAGGTGAGCAGTACTTC. It encodes CASSLTVAGGGEQYF.

This clonotype has just a few counts. The rearrangement uses TRBV7-2 and TRBJ1-1; unclear D gene. Germline assignment: CDR1 SGHTA and CDR2 FQGNSA. This CDR3 comprises 13 residues. Trimming left V 5 bases short and J 1 base short, with 8 bases between. The CDR3 region is CASSNYKNTEAFF. The CDR3 nucleotides read TGTGCCAGCAGCAACTACAAGAACACTGAAGCTTTCTTT.

Comment on this clonotype: One end of the junction fails to match germline, which may point to a read error. J is TRBJ2-5 and V is TRBV5-3; D tentatively reads TRBD1 or TRBD2 (5 bases each). The J call could be wrong; TRBJ2-1 is a better fit for the DNA end. TRBV5-3 is known as an ORF, though its function is uncertain. The CDR3 is 13 amino acids. The CDR3 loop is CASSLGRWGEQFF. As DNA, the CDR3 is TGTGCCAGCAGCTTGGGCCGCTGGGGGGAGCAGTTCTTC.

At least ten counts were recorded for this clonotype. The rearrangement joins TRBV6-1 to TRBJ2-2, with D uncertain. Germline V gene sequence: CDR1 MNHNS, CDR2 SASEGT. CDR3 length: 14 amino acids. V was shortened by 8 bases and J by 2 bases, with 12 bases between the two germline ends. The CDR3 coding sequence is TGTGCCAGCCGAGGACGGATAAACACCGGGGAGCTGTTTTTT. Translated: CASRGRINTGELFF.

This clonotype was detected a few times. The junction departs from the called germline gene at one end, perhaps through a read error. The chain combines TRBV7-7 with TRBJ2-5; possible D gene TRBD2, 7 bases. Germline-derived CDR1 and CDR2 are SSHAT and FNYEAQ (reference sequence). CDR3 length: 14 amino acids. The CDR3 DNA is TGTGCTAGCAGCTTAGGGGGGGCCCTTGGGACCCAGTACTTC. This codes for CASSLGGALGTQYF.

This clonotype was observed a few times. The V call is TRBV6-1, the J call TRBJ1-1; 8 bases match TRBD1. CDR1 is MNHNS, CDR2 SASEGT, per germline. The V segment lost 6 bases and the J segment 4 bases; nucleotides outside the gene matches: 4. This CDR3 has 13 amino acids. CDR3 in amino acids: CASRDTGGTEAFF. In nucleotides, the CDR3 is TGTGCCAGCAGGGATACAGGGGGCACTGAAGCTTTCTTT.

About this clonotype itself: Possible read error: a much larger clone is one base away. V gene TRBV27 combines with J gene TRBJ2-1; 11 nucleotides agree with TRBD2. Trimming took 6 bases from V and 10 from J; bases not matched to a gene: 11. CDR3 size: 15 residues. Germline lookup yields CDR1 MNHEY and CDR2 SMNVEV (reference sequence). DNA for the CDR3: TGTGCCAGCAGGGGTCGACTAGCGGGGAACTACGAGCAGTTCTTC. Translated: CASRGRLAGNYEQFF.

This clonotype has just one count. The chain uses TRBV11-2 and TRBJ1-4; D may be TRBD1 (6 bases). V lost 7 bases, J lost 5 bases, and 11 bases lay in between. Germline V gives CDR1 SGHAT, CDR2 FQNNGV. CDR3 size: 13 residues. In DNA, the CDR3 is TGTGCCAGCACGGCGGGGGCAAATGAAAAACTGTTTTTT. Translation: CASTAGANEKLFF. The variable domain in full, completed from reference TRBV11-2 and TRBJ1-4, reads EAGVAQSPRYKIIEKRQSVAFWCNPISGHATLYWYQQILGQGPKLLIQFQNNGVVDDSQLPKDRFSAERLKGVDSTLKIQPAKLEDSAVYLCASTAGANEKLFFGSGTQLSVL.

This clonotype was detected many times. V and J are TRBV6-1 and TRBJ2-2; 9 bases fit TRBD2. This CDR3 is built from 14 residues. Germline loops: CDR1 MNHNS, CDR2 SASEGT. The V gene end was trimmed by 7 bases and the J gene end by 2 bases; junction bases not matched to a gene: 2. The CDR3 region is CASKLAGNTGELFF. The CDR3 DNA reads TGTGCCAGCAAACTAGCGGGCAACACCGGGGAGCTGTTTTTT.

The chain combines TRBV6-6 with TRBJ2-3, with 7 bases fitting TRBD2. The CDR3 contains 12 residues. V was clipped by 6 bases and J by 9 bases; unmatched bases: 6. In germline, CDR1 is MNHNY, CDR2 SVGAGI (reference sequence). The CDR3 spells CASSALAETQYF. Written as DNA, the CDR3 is TGTGCCAGCAGCGCTCTAGCGGAAACGCAGTATTTT.

This clonotype was counted a few times. The J gene is TRBJ2-5, the V gene TRBV5-1, with 8 positions matching TRBD1. Germline V CDR1 and CDR2: SGHRS, YFSETQ. V shed 2 bases, J shed 5 bases, and the junction held 14 bases outside the gene matches. CDR3 length equals 17 residues. The CDR3 region has the DNA TGCGCCAGCAGCTTCCGGACAGGGATGGTGATGGTGGAGACCCAGTACTTC. Translating gives CASSFRTGMVMVETQYF.

This clonotype was picked up a small number of times. The chain couples TRBV14 to TRBJ2-4, with a weak D call TRBD2 (6 bases). The CDR3 is 17 residues long. Germline V gene data show CDR1 as SGHDN and CDR2 as FVKESK. The germline V and J ends were trimmed by 4 bases and 0 bases, with 16 bases remaining between them. The CDR3 sequence: CASSLGGLSIAKNIQYF. Here the CDR3 DNA reads TGTGCCAGCAGCCTGGGGGGTCTATCCATAGCCAAAAACATTCAGTACTTC.

The V call is TRBV6-5, the J call TRBJ2-3; D is unresolved. The assigned J gene may be wrong: the sequence end matches TRBJ2-7 better. The CDR3 has 15 residues. CDR1 MNHEY and CDR2 SVGAGI come from the germline V gene. The CDR3: CASSYFPGRSDEQYF. CDR3 in DNA: TGTGCCAGCAGTTACTTTCCCGGAAGGTCGGACGAGCAGTACTTC.

This clonotype was seen a handful of times. The V gene is TRBV6-1, the J gene TRBJ2-1; unclear D gene. The CDR3 is 15 residues long. In germline, CDR1 is MNHNS, CDR2 SASEGT. Deletions cut 3 bases from V and 10 bases from J, with 19 bases between. CDR3 DNA: TGTGCCAGCAGTGATTATAAAGTCTGGGCCTGGGAGCAGTTCTTC. It yields the protein CASSDYKVWAWEQFF.

This clonotype was counted many times. The genes are TRBV27 and TRBJ1-2; TRBD1 agrees at 7 bases. V was pared by 8 bases and J by 2 bases, with 8 bases of the junction left unmatched. The V gene's germline CDR1 is MNHEY and CDR2 SMNVEV (reference sequence). The CDR3 has 14 amino acids. The chain's CDR3 is CASGRDSENYGYTF. DNA for the CDR3: TGTGCCAGCGGCCGGGACAGCGAAAACTATGGCTACACCTTC.

The chain has TRBV5-8 and TRBJ1-5; TRBD1 matches 8 bases. Trimming at V came to 1 base and at J to 6 bases, leaving 6 bases not matched to a gene. Germline CDR1 SGHTS, CDR2 YDEGEE. CDR3 length: 15 residues. The chain's CDR3 is CASSLSGGAFQPQHF. CDR3 DNA sequence: TGTGCCAGCAGCTTGTCAGGGGGCGCGTTTCAGCCCCAGCATTTT. Complete variable domain (other parts from reference TRBV5-8 and TRBJ1-5): EAGVTQSPTHLIKTRGQQATLRCSPISGHTSVYWYQQALGLGLQFLLWYDEGEERNRGNFPPRFSGRQFPNYSSELNVNALELEDSALYLCASSLSGGAFQPQHFGDGTRLSIL.

Relative to its sample, this clonotype is large. The rearrangement links TRBV6-1 to TRBJ2-2, with TRBD1 as a possible D gene (6 bases). V lost 9 bases and J 0 bases, leaving 8 bases between the germline ends. There are 13 residues in the CDR3. In germline, CDR1 is MNHNS, CDR2 SASEGT. The CDR3 here is CASDRSNTGELFF. CDR3 bases: TGTGCCAGTGACAGGTCGAACACCGGGGAGCTGTTTTTT.

By share, this clonotype ranks as medium-sized. J is TRBJ2-1 and V is TRBV6-1; D ambiguous. Judging by the DNA end, TRBJ2-7 fits better; the J call may be wrong. This CDR3 region has 14 residues. CDR1 MNHNS and CDR2 SASEGT come from the germline V gene. CDR3 sequence: CASSDSGEAYEQYF. CDR3 DNA sequence: TGTGCCAGCAGTGACAGTGGGGAAGCCTACGAGCAGTACTTC.

The V call is TRBV6-1, the J call TRBJ1-1; D is ambiguous. V was trimmed by 0 bases and J by 1 base, leaving 9 bases between them. The CDR3 consists of 15 residues. Germline CDR1 MNHNS, CDR2 SASEGT. The CDR3 spells CASSEAQTGNTEAFF. CDR3 DNA sequence: TGTGCCAGCAGTGAAGCGCAGACGGGGAACACTGAAGCTTTCTTT.

This clonotype has ten or more counts. The CDR3 loop reads CASSYSGLGRNTGELFF. The CDR3 bases are TGTGCCAGCAGTTACTCGGGGCTCGGGAGAAACACCGGGGAGCTGTTTTTT. The chain carries TRBV6-5 and TRBJ2-2, with D maybe TRBD2 (6 bases). The CDR3 is 17 amino acids. V lost 0 bases to trimming and J lost 2 bases, with 13 bases between them. Germline assignment: CDR1 MNHEY and CDR2 SVGAGI.

Comments on this clonotype: Possible read error: a much larger clone is one base away. The chain links TRBV12-3 or TRBV12-4 to TRBJ2-1; maybe TRBD1 (6 bases). Trimming shortened V by 8 bases and J by 8 bases, and 13 bases separated the two germline ends. This CDR3 comprises 12 residues. The CDR3 reads CASGLEGDEQFF. CDR3 in DNA: TGTGCCAGCGGCCTAGAGGGGGATGAGCAGTTCTTC.

This clonotype was picked up a small number of times. This chain joins TRBV6-2 or TRBV6-3 and TRBJ2-3; 8 bases align to TRBD1. The CDR3 spans 15 residues. The V gene's germline CDR1 is MNHEY and CDR2 SVGEGT. Trimming removed 7 bases from V and 3 bases from J; junction bases left unmatched: 9. The CDR3 loop is CASTPRTGFTDTQYF. The CDR3 region has the DNA TGTGCCAGCACCCCAAGGACAGGGTTTACAGATACGCAGTATTTT.

This clonotype was detected only a few times. The V call is TRBV4-1, the J call TRBJ2-1, with 11 bases lining up with TRBD2. The J call is in doubt because the DNA end fits TRBJ2-7 better. The CDR3 covers 19 residues. CDR1 and CDR2 from the germline V gene are MGHRA and YSYEKL. DNA of the CDR3: TGCGCCAGCAGCCAAGACCTTAGAGGGCTTAGCGGGAGGGCCTACGAGCAGTACTTC. It is translated as CASSQDLRGLSGRAYEQYF.